What follows describes a single TCR beta chain. This record comes from a study of blood T cell repertoires in COVID-19. Study at large: The analysed material was cDNA or gDNA that came from T cells, B-cell-depleted T cells, or PBMCs.

Measured with immunoSEQ multiplex PCR; TCRdb has only the in-frame clones, and not every one. Of tens of thousands of clones in the sample, roughly nine tenths were seen once. The CDR3 sequence is 17 residues long. Germline V gene lookup returns CDR1 MGHRA and CDR2 YSYEKL. The V gene end was trimmed by 3 bases and the J gene end by 6 bases; junction bases not matched to a gene: 14. The sample taken for sequencing was peripheral blood. The clonotype comes from a man in his fifties or sixties with active COVID-19. The rearrangement links TRBV4-1 to TRBJ1-2; TRBD1 matches 9 bases. The CDR3 DNA sequence: TGCGCCAGCAGCCACTATGCACAGGGGGCTACAGAGCATGGCTACACCTTC. This encodes CASSHYAQGATEHGYTF.